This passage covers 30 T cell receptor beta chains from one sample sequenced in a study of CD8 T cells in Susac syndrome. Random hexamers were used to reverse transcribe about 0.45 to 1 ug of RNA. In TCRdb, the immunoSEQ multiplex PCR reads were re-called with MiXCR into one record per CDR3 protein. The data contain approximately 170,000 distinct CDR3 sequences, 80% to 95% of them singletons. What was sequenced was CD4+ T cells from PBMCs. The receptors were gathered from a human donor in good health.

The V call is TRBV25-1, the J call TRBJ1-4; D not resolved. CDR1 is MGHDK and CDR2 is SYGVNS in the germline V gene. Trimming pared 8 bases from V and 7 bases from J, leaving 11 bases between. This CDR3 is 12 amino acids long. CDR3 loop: CASGWRVEKLFF. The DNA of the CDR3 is TGTGCCAGCGGGTGGAGGGTTGAAAAACTGTTTTTT.

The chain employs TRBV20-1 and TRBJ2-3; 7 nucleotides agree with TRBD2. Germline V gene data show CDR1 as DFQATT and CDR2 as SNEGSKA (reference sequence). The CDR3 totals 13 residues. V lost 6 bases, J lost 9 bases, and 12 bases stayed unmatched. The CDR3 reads CSAAQGGGGTQYF. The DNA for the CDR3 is TGCAGTGCCGCCCAGGGCGGGGGTGGGACGCAGTATTTT.

CDR3 sequence (DNA): TGTGCCAGCAGTGGGGACAGTCTATATGGCTACACCTTC. Amino acid sequence: CASSGDSLYGYTF. The chain carries TRBV25-1 and TRBJ1-2; 7 bases agree with TRBD1. Trimming took 4 bases from V and 5 from J; bases not matched to a gene: 4. The CDR3 length is 13 residues. The germline gives CDR1 MGHDK, CDR2 SYGVNS.

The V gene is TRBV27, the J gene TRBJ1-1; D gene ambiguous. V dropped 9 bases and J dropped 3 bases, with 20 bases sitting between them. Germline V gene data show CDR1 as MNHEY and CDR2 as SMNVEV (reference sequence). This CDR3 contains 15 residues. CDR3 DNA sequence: TGTGCCAGTTACCGGGAGCCGATCCGGGACACTGAAGCTTTCTTT. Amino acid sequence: CASYREPIRDTEAFF.

The CDR3 region has the DNA TGTGCCAGCCTCGACTATCGCGGGGTAGCTTTCTTT. It yields the protein CASLDYRGVAFF. This chain connects TRBV19 to TRBJ1-1; D not certain. CDR1 is LNHDA and CDR2 is SQIVND in the germline V gene (reference sequence). Trimming stripped 9 bases from V and 10 bases from J, with 18 bases between. CDR3 length equals 12 residues.

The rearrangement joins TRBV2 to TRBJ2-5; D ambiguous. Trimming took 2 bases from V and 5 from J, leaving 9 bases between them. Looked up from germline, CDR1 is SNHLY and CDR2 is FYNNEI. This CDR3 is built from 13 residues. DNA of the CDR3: TGTGCCAGCAGTGAAACCGTTCGTGAGACCCAGTACTTC. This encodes CASSETVRETQYF.

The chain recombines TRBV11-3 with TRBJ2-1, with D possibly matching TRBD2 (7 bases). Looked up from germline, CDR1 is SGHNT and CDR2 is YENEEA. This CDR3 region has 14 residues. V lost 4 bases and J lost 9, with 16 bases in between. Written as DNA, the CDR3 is TGTGCCAGCAGCTGGGGGGGGCACGGAGGTGAGCAGTTCTTC. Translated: CASSWGGHGGEQFF.

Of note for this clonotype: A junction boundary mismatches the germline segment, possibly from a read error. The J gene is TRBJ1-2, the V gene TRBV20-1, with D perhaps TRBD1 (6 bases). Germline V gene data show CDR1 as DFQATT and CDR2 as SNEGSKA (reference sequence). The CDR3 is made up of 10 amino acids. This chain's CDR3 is CAGGDYGYTF. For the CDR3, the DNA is TGTGCGGGGGGCGACTATGGCTACACCTTC.

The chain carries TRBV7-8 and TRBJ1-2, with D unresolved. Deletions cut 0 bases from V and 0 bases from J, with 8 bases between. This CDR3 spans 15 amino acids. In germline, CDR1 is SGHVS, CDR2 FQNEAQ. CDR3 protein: CASSLAAGTNYGYTF. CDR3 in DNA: TGTGCCAGCAGCTTAGCGGCAGGAACTAACTATGGCTACACCTTC.

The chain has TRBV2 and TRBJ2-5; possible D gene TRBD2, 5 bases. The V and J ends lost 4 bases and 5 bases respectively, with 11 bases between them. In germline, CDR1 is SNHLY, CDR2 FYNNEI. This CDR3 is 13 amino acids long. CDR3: CASSAGVRETQYF. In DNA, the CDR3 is TGTGCCAGCAGTGCCGGGGTCCGGGAGACCCAGTACTTC.

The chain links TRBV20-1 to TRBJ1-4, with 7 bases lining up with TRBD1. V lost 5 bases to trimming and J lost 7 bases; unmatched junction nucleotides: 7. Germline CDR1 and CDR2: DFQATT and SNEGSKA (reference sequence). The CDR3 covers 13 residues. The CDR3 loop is CSALRGGGEKLFF. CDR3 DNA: TGCAGTGCTCTCAGGGGGGGCGGTGAAAAACTGTTTTTT.

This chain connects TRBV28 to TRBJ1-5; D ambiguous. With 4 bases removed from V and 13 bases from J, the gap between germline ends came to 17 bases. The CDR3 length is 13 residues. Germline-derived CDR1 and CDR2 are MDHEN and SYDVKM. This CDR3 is CASSWPAGNNQHF. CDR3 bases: TGTGCCAGCAGTTGGCCCGCCGGGAATAATCAGCATTTT.

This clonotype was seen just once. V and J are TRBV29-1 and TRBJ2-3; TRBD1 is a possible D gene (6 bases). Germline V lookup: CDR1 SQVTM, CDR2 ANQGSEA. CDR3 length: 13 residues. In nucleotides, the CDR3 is TGCAGTGGAACGACAGGCTCTTCAGATACGCAGTATTTT. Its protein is CSGTTGSSDTQYF.

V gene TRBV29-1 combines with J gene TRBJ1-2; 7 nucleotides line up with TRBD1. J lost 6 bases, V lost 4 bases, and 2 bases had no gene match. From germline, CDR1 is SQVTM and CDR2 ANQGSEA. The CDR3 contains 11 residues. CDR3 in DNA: TGCAGCGTTGGTCAGGGGGATGGCTACACCTTC. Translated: CSVGQGDGYTF.

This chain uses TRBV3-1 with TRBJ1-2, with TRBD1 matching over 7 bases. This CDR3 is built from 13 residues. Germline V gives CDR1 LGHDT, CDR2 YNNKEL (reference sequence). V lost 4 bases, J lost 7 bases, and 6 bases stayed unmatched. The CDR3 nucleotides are TGTGCCAGCAGCCCACAGGGGAGGCTTGGCTACACCTTC. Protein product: CASSPQGRLGYTF.

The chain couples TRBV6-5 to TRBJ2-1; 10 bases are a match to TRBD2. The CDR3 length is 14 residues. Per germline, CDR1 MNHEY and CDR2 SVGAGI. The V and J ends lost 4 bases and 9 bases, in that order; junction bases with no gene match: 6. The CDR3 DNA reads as TGTGCCAGCAGTTCCGGGGCTAGCGGGGGTGAGCAGTTCTTC. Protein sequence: CASSSGASGGEQFF.

CDR3 in DNA: TGTGCCAGCAGCCAGGGGGACAGGGTAACCAATGAGCAGTTCTTC. It translates to CASSQGDRVTNEQFF. The rearrangement joins TRBV3-1 to TRBJ2-1; 9 bases align to TRBD1. Germline CDR1 LGHDT, CDR2 YNNKEL (reference sequence). Trimming took 3 bases from V and 6 from J; bases not matched to a gene: 6. There are 15 residues in the CDR3.

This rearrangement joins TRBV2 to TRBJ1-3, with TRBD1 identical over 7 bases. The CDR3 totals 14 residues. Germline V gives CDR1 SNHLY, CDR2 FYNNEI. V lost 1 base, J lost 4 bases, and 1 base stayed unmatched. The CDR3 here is CASSEEQGGNTIYF. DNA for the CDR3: TGTGCCAGCAGTGAAGAACAGGGGGGAAACACCATATATTTT.

This CDR3 is CSVRGVGNTIYF. The CDR3 DNA sequence: TGCAGCGTTCGAGGGGTCGGAAACACCATATATTTT. The rearrangement uses TRBV29-1 and TRBJ1-3, with D possibly being TRBD1 (5 bases). V was shortened by 5 bases and J by 4 bases, with 9 bases between the two germline ends. The CDR3 totals 12 residues. CDR1 and CDR2 from the germline V gene are SQVTM and ANQGSEA.

Here the CDR3 reads CASSRGSGLADTQYF. The CDR3 DNA is TGCGCCAGCAGCCGAGGAAGCGGTTTAGCAGATACGCAGTATTTT. The J gene is TRBJ2-3, the V gene TRBV4-1; TRBD2 is a possible D gene (5 bases). V lost 4 bases to trimming and J lost 4 bases, with 15 bases between them. This CDR3 is built from 15 residues. CDR1 MGHRA and CDR2 YSYEKL come from the germline V gene.

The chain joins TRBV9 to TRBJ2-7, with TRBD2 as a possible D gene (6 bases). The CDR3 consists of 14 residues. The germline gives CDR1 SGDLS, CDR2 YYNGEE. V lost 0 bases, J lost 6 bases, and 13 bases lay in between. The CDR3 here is CASSVGGGTGEQYF. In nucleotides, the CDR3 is TGTGCCAGCAGCGTAGGTGGGGGGACGGGCGAGCAGTACTTC.

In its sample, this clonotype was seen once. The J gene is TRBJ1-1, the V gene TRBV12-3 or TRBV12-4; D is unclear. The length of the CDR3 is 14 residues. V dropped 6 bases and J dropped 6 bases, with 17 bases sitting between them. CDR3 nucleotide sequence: TGTGCCAGCAGCACCTTCACACGAAACGCTGAAGCTTTCTTT. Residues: CASSTFTRNAEAFF.

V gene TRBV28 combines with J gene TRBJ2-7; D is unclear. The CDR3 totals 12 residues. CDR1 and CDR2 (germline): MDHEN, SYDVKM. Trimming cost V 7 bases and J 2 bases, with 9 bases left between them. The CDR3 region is CASIAATYEQYF. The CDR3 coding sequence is TGTGCCAGCATCGCGGCAACCTACGAGCAGTACTTC. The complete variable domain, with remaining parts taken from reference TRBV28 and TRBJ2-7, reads DVKVTQSSRYLVKRTGEKVFLECVQDMDHENMFWYRQDPGLGLRLIYFSYDVKMKEKGDIPEGYSVSREKKERFSLILESASTNQTSMYLCASIAATYEQYFGPGTRLTVT.

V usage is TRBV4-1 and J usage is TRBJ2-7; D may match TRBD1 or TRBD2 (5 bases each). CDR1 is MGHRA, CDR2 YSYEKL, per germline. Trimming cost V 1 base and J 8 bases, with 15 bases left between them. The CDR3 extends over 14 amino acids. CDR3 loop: CASSQAWDDVQQYF. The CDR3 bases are TGCGCCAGCAGCCAAGCTTGGGACGACGTCCAGCAGTACTTC.

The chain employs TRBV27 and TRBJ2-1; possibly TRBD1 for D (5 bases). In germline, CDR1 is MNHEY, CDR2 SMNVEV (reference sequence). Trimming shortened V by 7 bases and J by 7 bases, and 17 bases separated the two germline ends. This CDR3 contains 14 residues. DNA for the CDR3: TGTGCCAGCACGGGCAGGGAAGCGAGTAATGAGCAGTTCTTC. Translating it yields CASTGREASNEQFF.

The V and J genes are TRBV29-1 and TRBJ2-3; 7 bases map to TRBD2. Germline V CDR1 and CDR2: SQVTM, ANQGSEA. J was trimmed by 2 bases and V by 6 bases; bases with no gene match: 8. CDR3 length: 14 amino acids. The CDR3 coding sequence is TGCAGCGTGCGGGGAGGGTGGAACACAGATACGCAGTATTTT. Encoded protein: CSVRGGWNTDTQYF.

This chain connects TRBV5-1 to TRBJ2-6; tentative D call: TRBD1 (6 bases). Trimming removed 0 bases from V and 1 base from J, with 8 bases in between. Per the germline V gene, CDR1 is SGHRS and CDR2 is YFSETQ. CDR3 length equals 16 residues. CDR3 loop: CASSLGTGSGANVLTF. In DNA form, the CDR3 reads TGCGCCAGCAGCTTGGGAACAGGGTCTGGGGCCAACGTCCTGACTTTC.

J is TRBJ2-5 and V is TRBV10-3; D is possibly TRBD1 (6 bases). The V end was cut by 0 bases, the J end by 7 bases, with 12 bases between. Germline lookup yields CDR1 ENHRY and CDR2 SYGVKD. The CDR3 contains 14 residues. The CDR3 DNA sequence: TGTGCCATCAGTGAGTCGGCCAGAGGGGGGACCCAGTACTTC. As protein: CAISESARGGTQYF.

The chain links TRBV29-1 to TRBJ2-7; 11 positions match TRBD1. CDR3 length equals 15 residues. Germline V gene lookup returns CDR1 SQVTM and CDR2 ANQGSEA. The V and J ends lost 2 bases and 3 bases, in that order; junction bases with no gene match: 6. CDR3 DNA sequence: TGCAGCGTTGAACATAAGGGGACAGGGGGCTACGAGCAGTACTTC. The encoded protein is CSVEHKGTGGYEQYF.

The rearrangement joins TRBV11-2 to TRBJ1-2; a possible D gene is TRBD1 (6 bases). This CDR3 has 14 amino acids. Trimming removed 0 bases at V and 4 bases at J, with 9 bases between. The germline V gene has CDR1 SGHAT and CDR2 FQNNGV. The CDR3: CASSLDRTAYGYTF. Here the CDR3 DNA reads TGTGCCAGCAGCTTAGATCGGACAGCCTATGGCTACACCTTC. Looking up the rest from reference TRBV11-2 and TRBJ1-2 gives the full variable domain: EAGVAQSPRYKIIEKRQSVAFWCNPISGHATLYWYQQILGQGPKLLIQFQNNGVVDDSQLPKDRFSAERLKGVDSTLKIQPAKLEDSAVYLCASSLDRTAYGYTFGSGTRLTVV.